The clone carrying this T cell receptor (beta chain) was seen a few times. The antigen is unknown. The data derive from a study of response to subunit inactivated influenza vaccine. Findings and caveats of the study: The authors suggested that every seasonal influenza vaccination recruits few new T cells.

TCRdb called the RT-PCR reads again in MiXCR, with one record for every CDR3 protein. The sample yields 700,000 to 900,000 distinct CDR3 sequences, 21% seen once. The TCR comes from a man over 45 who received an inactivated influenza vaccine. The material sequenced was PBMCs from blood, taken 4 to 6 days after vaccination.

The CDR3 coding sequence is TGCAGTGCCAAGAGGACCACCTACGAGCAGTACTTC. Translating it yields CSAKRTTYEQYF. This chain joins TRBV20-1 and TRBJ2-7; D unclear. CDR3 size: 12 residues. The germline V gene encodes CDR1 DFQATT and CDR2 SNEGSKA (reference sequence). The ends were cut back, 6 bases at V and 2 bases at J, with 11 bases in the middle.